Given below is one TCR beta chain in context. The germline V gene has CDR1 LGHDT and CDR2 YNNKEL (reference sequence). CDR3 length equals 15 residues. V was shortened by 0 bases and J by 0 bases, with 9 bases between the two germline ends. This sample is part of a study of blood T cell repertoires in COVID-19. Overall study: Researchers got acute and convalescent COVID-19 samples from the United States, Italy and Spain.

Original methodology: Amplification of reference gene primers was used by the study to estimate nucleated cell counts. Some clones are missing from TCRdb's copy, which holds only in-frame ones; the method was immunoSEQ multiplex PCR. The V and J calls and the clone size are those of that table, but D and trimming were determined from the DNA. The sample lists some 220,000 clones, 84% seen once, with 15% to 20% in the top ten. The sequenced material came from peripheral blood. The receptor comes from a woman aged 80 or over with active or convalescent COVID-19. V and J are TRBV3-1 (or the pseudogene TRBV3-2) and TRBJ2-7; a weak D match, TRBD2 (6 bases). The CDR3 nucleotides are TGTGCCAGCAGCCAAGAGGCTAGCGCCTCCTACGAGCAGTACTTC. It is translated as CASSQEASASYEQYF.